Each of the 31 T cell receptor beta chains below was sequenced from the same sample in a study of blood T cell repertoires in COVID-19. Measured with immunoSEQ multiplex PCR; TCRdb has only the in-frame clones, and not every one. The sample has about 180,000 clones, around 85% seen once; the top ten hold 7.5% to 10%. The source material was peripheral blood. The receptor source for this set is a woman aged 80 or over with acute or convalescent COVID-19.

The gene calls are TRBV19 and TRBJ2-7; D unresolved. The V end was cut by 3 bases, the J end by 5 bases, with 11 bases between. The CDR3 spans 13 residues. Germline CDR1 reads LNHDA; CDR2 reads SQIVND (reference sequence). The CDR3 loop reads CASSINVLNEQYF. In nucleotides, the CDR3 is TGTGCCAGTAGTATTAACGTACTAAACGAGCAGTACTTC.

CDR3 nucleotide sequence: TGTGCCAGCAGCTTTGGCGGGGTCGCCTACAATGAGCAGTTCTTC. It yields the protein CASSFGGVAYNEQFF. The chain has TRBV11-3 and TRBJ2-1, with D tentatively TRBD2 (6 bases). V dropped 3 bases and J dropped 2 bases, with 11 bases sitting between them. The CDR3 spans 15 residues. Germline lookup yields CDR1 SGHNT and CDR2 YENEEA.

The rearrangement joins TRBV30 to TRBJ1-2, with D uncertain. V lost 4 bases to trimming and J lost 0 bases, with 12 bases between them. The CDR3 sequence is 14 residues long. Germline V gene lookup returns CDR1 GTSNPN and CDR2 SVGIG (reference sequence). CDR3 nucleotide sequence: TGTGCCTGGAACTCTGACACCCCTAACTATGGCTACACCTTC. Its protein is CAWNSDTPNYGYTF.

This sequence joins TRBV19 and TRBJ2-7; weak D call: TRBD1 (6 bases). This CDR3 has 16 residues. V lost 0 bases, J lost 4 bases, and 16 bases lay in between. Germline CDR1 and CDR2: LNHDA and SQIVND (reference sequence). The CDR3 nucleotides read TGTGCCAGTAGTATAGATCCGGGGTCAGGGGCTTACGAGCAGTACTTC. Translated, it gives CASSIDPGSGAYEQYF. Complete variable domain (other parts from reference TRBV19 and TRBJ2-7): DGGITQSPKYLFRKEGQNVTLSCEQNLNHDAMYWYRQDPGQGLRLIYYSQIVNDFQKGDIAEGYSVSREKKESFPLTVTSAQKNPTAFYLCASSIDPGSGAYEQYFGPGTRLTVT.

The V call is TRBV30, the J call TRBJ2-1; the D gene is possibly TRBD2 (5 bases). Germline CDR1 is GTSNPN and CDR2 is SVGIG (reference sequence). The CDR3 has 13 amino acids. V was trimmed by 3 bases and J by 10 bases, leaving 16 bases between them. CDR3 bases: TGTGCCTGGAGCGATCGGCCCCGCGGGGAGCAGTTCTTC. Translation gives CAWSDRPRGEQFF.

CDR3 region: CASSFGTFRPDTQYF. CDR3 bases: TGTGCCAGCAGCTTCGGGACTTTTCGTCCAGATACGCAGTATTTT. V and J are TRBV5-6 and TRBJ2-3; D might be TRBD2 (6 bases). CDR1 SGHDT and CDR2 YYEEEE come from the germline V gene. Trimming removed 2 bases from V and 4 bases from J, with 14 bases in between. The CDR3 is made up of 15 amino acids.

The genes are TRBV3-1 (or the pseudogene TRBV3-2) and TRBJ2-3; TRBD2 aligns across 8 bases. This CDR3 is built from 16 residues. Germline trimming cut 2 bases from V and 3 bases from J; bases unmatched to any gene: 7. Germline CDR1 is LGHDT and CDR2 is YNNKEL (reference sequence). The CDR3 reads CASSQTTPGGTDTQYF. The CDR3 DNA is TGTGCCAGCAGCCAAACAACTCCGGGGGGGACAGATACGCAGTATTTT.

This rearrangement joins TRBV24-1 to TRBJ2-5; 11 bases map to TRBD1. Losses at the gene ends were 2 bases for V and 3 bases for J; bases not matched to a gene: 7. Germline CDR1 KGHDR, CDR2 SFDVKD. CDR3 length: 17 amino acids. The DNA for the CDR3 is TGTGCCACCAGTGATTACTCCGGGACAGGGGGAAAAGAGACCCAGTACTTC. It is translated as CATSDYSGTGGKETQYF.

This sequence joins TRBV5-1 and TRBJ2-1, with TRBD2 matching 7 bases. The junction had 6 bases not matched to a gene; V was cut back by 0 bases and J by 3 bases. The germline V gene encodes CDR1 SGHRS and CDR2 YFSETQ. This CDR3 contains 16 residues. This CDR3 is CASSLALGRVYNEQFF. The CDR3 DNA reads TGCGCCAGCAGCTTGGCCTTGGGGAGGGTCTACAATGAGCAGTTCTTC.

The rearrangement links TRBV12-5 to TRBJ1-2, with 9 positions matching TRBD1. Per the germline V gene, CDR1 is LGHNT and CDR2 is FRNRAP. Trimming removed 0 bases from V and 7 bases from J; junction bases left unmatched: 3. The CDR3 has 14 residues. The CDR3 region is CASGLVLDRGGYTF. The CDR3 coding sequence is TGTGCTAGTGGTTTGGTACTGGACAGGGGTGGCTACACCTTC. Complete variable domain (other parts from reference TRBV12-5 and TRBJ1-2): DARVTQTPRHKVTEMGQEVTMRCQPILGHNTVFWYRQTMMQGLELLAYFRNRAPLDDSGMPKDRFSAEMPDATLATLKIQPSEPRDSAVYFCASGLVLDRGGYTFGSGTRLTVV.

This clone was picked up a small number of times. The chain recombines TRBV7-9 with TRBJ1-1, with 8 nucleotides matching TRBD1. Trimming took 1 base from V and 7 from J; bases not matched to a gene: 2. Germline CDR1 and CDR2: SEHNR and FQNEAQ (reference sequence). CDR3 length: 13 residues. This CDR3 reads CASSLGDRLEAFF. The CDR3 DNA follows: TGTGCCAGCAGCTTAGGGGACAGGCTTGAAGCTTTCTTT.

This chain connects TRBV3-1 (or the pseudogene TRBV3-2) to TRBJ1-1, with D unresolved. Trimming removed 1 base at V and 4 bases at J, with 7 bases between. The CDR3 runs 13 residues. Looked up from germline, CDR1 is LGHDT and CDR2 is YNNKEL (reference sequence). The CDR3 DNA reads TGTGCCAGCAGCCAAGCCTACAGCACTGAAGCTTTCTTT. It encodes CASSQAYSTEAFF.

The gene calls are TRBV6-1 and TRBJ1-1; D unresolved. Trimming left V 3 bases short and J 5 bases short, with 10 bases between. Germline loops: CDR1 MNHNS, CDR2 SASEGT. The CDR3 length is 13 residues. This CDR3 is CASSEGRGTEAFF. DNA for the CDR3: TGTGCCAGCAGTGAGGGCAGAGGGACTGAAGCTTTCTTT.

The V gene is TRBV2, the J gene TRBJ2-7; the match to TRBD1 covers 7 bases. Trimming at V came to 4 bases and at J to 4 bases, leaving 7 bases not matched to a gene. Germline lookup yields CDR1 SNHLY and CDR2 FYNNEI. The CDR3 loop spans 14 amino acids. The CDR3 nucleotides are TGTGCCAGCAGTGCGGACAGGACTCTATACGAGCAGTACTTC. Amino acids: CASSADRTLYEQYF.

Concerning this clone: Germline and junction disagree at one end, which may indicate a read error. This chain links TRBV5-5 with TRBJ1-4, with D uncertain. This CDR3 has 15 residues. Germline V gene lookup returns CDR1 SGHKS and CDR2 YYEKEE (reference sequence). In nucleotides, the CDR3 is TGTGCCAGCACCTTGTGGGAGGCAGCTAATGAAAAACTGTTTTTT. It is translated as CASTLWEAANEKLFF.

The rearrangement joins TRBV6-2 or TRBV6-3 to TRBJ1-2; D might be TRBD1 (5 bases). CDR1 and CDR2 from the germline V gene are MNHEY and SVGEGT. The CDR3 runs to 14 residues. Trimming took 0 bases from V and 6 from J, leaving 11 bases between them. The CDR3 nucleotides read TGTGCCAGCAGTTACTCTTTGACAGCAAATGGCTACACCTTC. As protein: CASSYSLTANGYTF.

The rearrangement uses TRBV5-1 and TRBJ2-7; 9 bases line up with TRBD1. From germline, CDR1 is SGHRS and CDR2 YFSETQ. The CDR3 sequence is 15 residues long. V was clipped by 1 base and J by 4 bases; unmatched bases: 6. The CDR3 spells CASSLLTGGGYEQYF. Here the CDR3 DNA reads TGCGCCAGCAGCTTGCTTACAGGGGGCGGTTACGAGCAGTACTTC.

This chain connects TRBV5-8 to TRBJ2-7; TRBD1 aligns across 7 bases. CDR1 is SGHTS and CDR2 is YDEGEE in the germline V gene. With V trimmed by 0 bases and J by 9 bases, 9 bases remained unmatched. The CDR3 has 14 residues. CDR3 sequence: CASSLDRGSFPQYF. The CDR3 DNA reads TGTGCCAGCAGCTTGGACAGGGGAAGTTTTCCGCAGTACTTC.

The V and J genes are TRBV11-3 and TRBJ2-5; the match to TRBD2 covers 8 bases. Looked up from germline, CDR1 is SGHNT and CDR2 is YENEEA. This CDR3 contains 14 residues. Trimming at V came to 5 bases and at J to 5 bases, leaving 7 bases not matched to a gene. The CDR3 DNA reads TGTGCCAGCAGCCCCGGGACTAGACGGGAGACCCAGTACTTC. Its translation: CASSPGTRRETQYF. The variable domain in full, with the rest retrieved from reference TRBV11-3 and TRBJ2-5, is EAGVVQSPRYKIIEKKQPVAFWCNPISGHNTLYWYLQNLGQGPELLIRYENEEAVDDSQLPKDRFSAERLKGVDSTLKIQPAELGDSAVYLCASSPGTRRETQYFGPGTRLLVL.

This chain uses TRBV7-2 with TRBJ1-6, with D possibly being TRBD1 (6 bases). The V and J ends lost 0 bases and 10 bases respectively, with 13 bases between them. Germline-derived CDR1 and CDR2 are SGHTA and FQGNSA. CDR3 length: 15 residues. CDR3 nucleotide sequence: TGTGCCAGCAGCTTAGCGGGGCAGGGGAAATCACCCCTCCACTTT. This translates into CASSLAGQGKSPLHF.

The chain employs TRBV6-1 and TRBJ1-5, with D tentatively TRBD1 (5 bases). Trimming took off 1 base at V and 2 bases at J, with 6 bases between the two ends. The germline V gene encodes CDR1 MNHNS and CDR2 SASEGT. This CDR3 spans 14 amino acids. This chain's CDR3 is CASSEGGRNQPQHF. Here the CDR3 DNA reads TGTGCCAGCAGTGAAGGGGGCCGCAATCAGCCCCAGCATTTT.

The chain is built from TRBV11-2 and TRBJ2-2; TRBD1 is a possible D gene (6 bases). The germline CDR1 and CDR2 sequences are SGHAT and FQNNGV. V was trimmed by 7 bases and J by 0 bases, leaving 15 bases between them. The CDR3 runs 16 residues. Written as DNA, the CDR3 is TGTGCCAGCACAAGGACAGTAGCGACGAACACCGGGGAGCTGTTTTTT. It codes for CASTRTVATNTGELFF. Drawing the rest from reference TRBV11-2 and TRBJ2-2, the complete variable domain is EAGVAQSPRYKIIEKRQSVAFWCNPISGHATLYWYQQILGQGPKLLIQFQNNGVVDDSQLPKDRFSAERLKGVDSTLKIQPAKLEDSAVYLCASTRTVATNTGELFFGEGSRLTVL.

This clone appeared once. The chain couples TRBV7-2 to TRBJ2-2, with 9 bases lining up with TRBD1. This CDR3 contains 16 residues. CDR1 SGHTA and CDR2 FQGNSA come from the germline V gene. The trim removed 1 base at V and 6 bases at J, leaving 6 bases unmatched. This CDR3 reads CASSLVGGQGPGELFF. The CDR3 DNA is TGTGCCAGCAGCTTAGTAGGGGGACAGGGCCCCGGGGAGCTGTTTTTT.

The chain has TRBV6-6 and TRBJ1-1; D remains ambiguous. V was cut by 4 bases and J by 9 bases, with 18 bases left in between. The CDR3 length is 14 residues. CDR1 and CDR2 from the germline V gene are MNHNY and SVGAGI (reference sequence). The CDR3, as DNA: TGTGCCAGCAGTTCACCCCCCGGGAGGGCCCAAGCTTTCTTT. This translates into CASSSPPGRAQAFF.

The chain combines TRBV12-3 or TRBV12-4 with TRBJ2-5, with no clear D. This CDR3 has 11 residues. Trimming shortened V by 9 bases and J by 4 bases, and 9 bases separated the two germline ends. The CDR3 reads CASSRRETQYF. The CDR3 region has the DNA TGTGCCAGTAGCCGGCGAGAGACCCAGTACTTC.

The rearrangement links TRBV27 to TRBJ1-5; D perhaps matches TRBD1 (6 bases). Germline V gene lookup returns CDR1 MNHEY and CDR2 SMNVEV (reference sequence). CDR3 size: 14 residues. V was cut by 5 bases and J by 7 bases, with 15 bases left in between. The CDR3 bases are TGTGCCAGCAGTCCGGACAGCGGGGGCCAGCCCCAGCATTTT. Protein product: CASSPDSGGQPQHF.

This clone was detected only once. The V call is TRBV4-2, the J call TRBJ2-3; D might be TRBD2 (5 bases). Trimming took 0 bases from V and 5 from J, leaving 12 bases between them. The length of the CDR3 is 15 residues. Germline V gene sequence: CDR1 LGHNA, CDR2 YNFKEQ. CDR3 sequence: CASSQDPTGIDTQYF. CDR3 nucleotide sequence: TGTGCCAGCAGCCAAGACCCCACGGGGATAGATACGCAGTATTTT.

This clone showed up just a few times. The chain couples TRBV7-2 to TRBJ2-1; a possible D gene is TRBD1 (7 bases). CDR1 is SGHTA, CDR2 FQGNSA, per germline. V dropped 6 bases and J dropped 7 bases, with 16 bases sitting between them. The CDR3 loop spans 14 amino acids. The CDR3 is CASSLSTGRNEQFF. CDR3 nucleotides: TGTGCCAGCAGTCTGTCGACAGGGAGGAATGAGCAGTTCTTC.

This chain uses TRBV3-1 (or the pseudogene TRBV3-2) with TRBJ2-1; TRBD2 agrees at 8 bases. There are 16 residues in the CDR3. Germline CDR1 is LGHDT and CDR2 is YNNKEL (reference sequence). V trimming: 1 base; J trimming: 0 bases; junction bases outside the gene matches: 2. CDR3 nucleotides: TGTGCCAGCAGCCAAGGCGGGGGGAGCTCCTACAATGAGCAGTTCTTC. Its translation: CASSQGGGSSYNEQFF.

The rearrangement links TRBV7-9 to TRBJ1-2; 9 bases match TRBD1. Germline V gives CDR1 SEHNR, CDR2 FQNEAQ (reference sequence). The CDR3 consists of 17 residues. J was trimmed by 3 bases and V by 4 bases; bases with no gene match: 12. In nucleotides, the CDR3 is TGTGCCAGCAGCTCTTTCACAGGGGGCCCGCAGGACTATGGCTACACCTTC. Amino acids: CASSSFTGGPQDYGYTF.

V usage is TRBV19 and J usage is TRBJ2-3, with D possibly being TRBD2 (6 bases). Trimming shortened V by 3 bases and J by 10 bases, and 17 bases separated the two germline ends. Germline V gene lookup returns CDR1 LNHDA and CDR2 SQIVND (reference sequence). The CDR3 extends over 14 amino acids. CDR3 nucleotides: TGTGCCAGTAGTATGCGCGGAGGGGAGATGGCGCAGTATTTT. This gives the protein CASSMRGGEMAQYF.